What follows are 30 T cell receptor beta chains derived from one specimen sequenced in a study of identical twins. TCRdb ran MiXCR on the 5' RACE reads and lists one entry per CDR3 protein. The table records hundreds of thousands of distinct CDR3 sequences, approximately 18% of them present only once. These data also formed part of another study, on T cells expressing NK-cell markers.

Sequenced material: PBMCs. The receptor source for this set is a woman aged 18-29 years in good health.

This chain connects TRBV20-1 to TRBJ1-5; TRBD1 might be the D (5 bases). CDR1 and CDR2 from the germline V gene are DFQATT and SNEGSKA (reference sequence). The CDR3 consists of 14 residues. Trimming left V 0 bases short and J 5 bases short, with 11 bases between. The CDR3 here is CSARDGAGDQPQHF. In nucleotides, the CDR3 is TGCAGTGCTAGAGATGGGGCGGGTGATCAGCCCCAGCATTTT.

A few counts support this clonotype. The chain links TRBV5-1 to TRBJ1-1; 8 bases match TRBD1. CDR3 length: 15 residues. Germline CDR1 is SGHRS and CDR2 is YFSETQ. Trimming at V came to 4 bases and at J to 4 bases, leaving 9 bases not matched to a gene. The CDR3 DNA is TGCGCCAGCAGCAAAGATACAGGGGGAGGCACTGAAGCTTTCTTT. Protein sequence: CASSKDTGGGTEAFF.

This clonotype occurred many times. The J gene is TRBJ1-1, the V gene TRBV5-1, with D tentatively TRBD1 (6 bases). V was clipped by 6 bases and J by 7 bases, with 10 bases between them. The CDR3 is 11 residues long. Germline V gene sequence: CDR1 SGHRS, CDR2 YFSETQ. This CDR3 is CASIQGYEAFF. The DNA of the CDR3 is TGCGCCAGCATACAGGGCTATGAAGCTTTCTTT.

Only a few counts were recorded for this clonotype. CDR3 in amino acids: CASSLTTGINEQFF. As DNA, the CDR3 is TGTGCCAGCAGCTTAACGACAGGGATCAATGAGCAGTTCTTC. V and J are TRBV7-9 and TRBJ2-1; 7 bases fit TRBD1. The CDR3 totals 14 residues. Germline V gene data show CDR1 as SEHNR and CDR2 as FQNEAQ (reference sequence). The J segment lost 6 bases and the V segment lost 2 bases, leaving 4 bases of the junction unmatched.

In this sample, this clonotype turned up a few times. In DNA, the CDR3 is TGCAGTGCTGAGTCGCGGAGCCGGCGGGAGCAGTACTTC. The encoded protein is CSAESRSRREQYF. The rearrangement links TRBV20-1 to TRBJ2-7; D not certain. The CDR3 sequence is 13 residues long. Germline CDR1 DFQATT, CDR2 SNEGSKA (reference sequence). The V gene lost 5 bases and the J gene lost 7 bases, with 18 bases spanning the gap.

This clonotype appeared a few times. V usage is TRBV5-5 and J usage is TRBJ1-1, with 7 bases fitting TRBD1. Trimming took 5 bases from V and 5 from J; bases not matched to a gene: 9. Germline V gene sequence: CDR1 SGHKS, CDR2 YYEKEE (reference sequence). CDR3 length equals 14 residues. The CDR3 protein is CASRLGQTSTEAFF. DNA of the CDR3: TGTGCCAGCAGACTGGGACAGACAAGTACTGAAGCTTTCTTT.

This clonotype was seen more than once but under ten times. This rearrangement joins TRBV27 to TRBJ2-3; 8 bases align to TRBD2. With V trimmed by 5 bases and J by 1 base, 8 bases remained unmatched. Germline-derived CDR1 and CDR2 are MNHEY and SMNVEV (reference sequence). The CDR3 has 16 amino acids. The CDR3 DNA sequence: TGTGCCAGCAGTCCCATGCGGGAGGAAGGCACAGATACGCAGTATTTT. It specifies CASSPMREEGTDTQYF.

This clonotype has more than one count but fewer than ten. This sequence joins TRBV10-3 and TRBJ2-7; a possible D gene is TRBD1 (5 bases). CDR1 ENHRY and CDR2 SYGVKD come from the germline V gene. Trimming shortened V by 0 bases and J by 1 base, and 16 bases separated the two germline ends. The CDR3 has 17 amino acids. CDR3 residues: CAISESRVGIGSYEQYF. In DNA form, the CDR3 reads TGTGCCATCAGTGAGTCCAGGGTGGGGATCGGTTCCTACGAGCAGTACTTC.

This clonotype was counted ten times or more. This chain links TRBV6-5 with TRBJ1-6, with D perhaps TRBD1 (6 bases). V gave up 2 bases and J gave up 10 bases, with 18 bases separating them. There are 16 residues in the CDR3. Germline CDR1 is MNHEY and CDR2 is SVGAGI. The CDR3 loop reads CASSYTQQGVGSPLHF. CDR3 nucleotide sequence: TGTGCCAGCAGTTACACCCAACAGGGAGTGGGATCACCCCTCCACTTT.

The genes are TRBV12-3 or TRBV12-4 and TRBJ2-5, with a weak D call TRBD1 (6 bases). The V gene lost 3 bases and the J gene lost 1 base, with 9 bases spanning the gap. The CDR3 has 14 residues. CDR3 sequence reads: CASSLLDSQETQYF. The CDR3 region has the DNA TGTGCCAGCAGTTTGTTGGACAGCCAAGAGACCCAGTACTTC.

The chain joins TRBV7-6 to TRBJ2-1; TRBD2 matches 8 bases. The germline gives CDR1 SGHVS, CDR2 FNYEAQ. Trimming cost V 6 bases and J 7 bases; bases outside gene matches: 8. This CDR3 has 14 amino acids. CDR3 DNA sequence: TGTGCCAGCAGTACGATAGGCGGGAGGAATGAGCAGTTCTTC. It encodes CASSTIGGRNEQFF.

This chain joins TRBV30 and TRBJ1-2; no firm D call. Germline-derived CDR1 and CDR2 are GTSNPN and SVGIG (reference sequence). V lost 0 bases and J 4 bases, leaving 9 bases between the germline ends. The CDR3 covers 13 residues. CDR3 in amino acids: CAWSVRVGYGYTF. In nucleotides, the CDR3 is TGTGCCTGGAGTGTCAGAGTAGGCTATGGCTACACCTTC.

This clonotype turned up a few times. V and J are TRBV29-1 and TRBJ2-7; a possible D gene is TRBD2 (5 bases). Per the germline V gene, CDR1 is SQVTM and CDR2 is ANQGSEA. CDR3 length equals 14 residues. Deletions cut 0 bases from V and 3 bases from J, with 12 bases between. The CDR3 DNA sequence: TGCAGCGTTGAAGATGGAGGAACGGTCTACGAGCAGTACTTC. Its protein product is CSVEDGGTVYEQYF.

As to this clonotype: Germline is not matched at one junction end, which may reflect a read error. V and J are TRBV28 and TRBJ1-5; TRBD1 matches at 7 bases. Germline CDR1 MDHEN, CDR2 SYDVKM. This CDR3 spans 14 amino acids. The CDR3 DNA is TGTGCCAGCAGACCTAGCGTGGAGACAGGGTCTCCGGATTTT. Translating gives CASRPSVETGSPDF.

There are a few counts of this clonotype. The chain employs TRBV28 and TRBJ2-1, with D perhaps TRBD1 (5 bases). V was cut by 8 bases and J by 8 bases, with 13 bases left in between. This CDR3 has 12 amino acids. Germline CDR1 is MDHEN and CDR2 is SYDVKM. The CDR3: CASRTPGYEQFF. The CDR3 DNA sequence: TGTGCCAGCCGAACCCCAGGGTATGAGCAGTTCTTC.

The chain has TRBV7-9 and TRBJ2-3, with a tentative D call TRBD2 (6 bases). Between the trimmed V and J ends, which lost 4 bases and 6 bases, there was a span of 14 bases. CDR1 and CDR2 from the germline V gene are SEHNR and FQNEAQ (reference sequence). This CDR3 region has 14 residues. In DNA form, the CDR3 reads TGTGCCAGCAGCTATCGGGGGACCACCGATACGCAGTATTTT. Its translation: CASSYRGTTDTQYF.

This clonotype appeared a few times. This sequence joins TRBV11-1 and TRBJ2-1; 13 bases are shared with TRBD2. This CDR3 is built from 18 residues. Germline CDR1 reads SGHAT; CDR2 reads FQDESV (reference sequence). Unmatched junction bases numbered 8, after V lost 4 bases and J lost 2 bases. The CDR3 here is CASSSSRLAGGPYNEQFF. CDR3 coding DNA: TGTGCCAGCAGCTCGAGTCGACTAGCGGGGGGCCCCTACAATGAGCAGTTCTTC.

The chain employs TRBV6-1 and TRBJ1-3; D is unclear. Germline CDR1 and CDR2: MNHNS and SASEGT. Trimming cost V 10 bases and J 2 bases, with 18 bases left between them. The CDR3 is made up of 15 amino acids. The DNA of the CDR3 is TGTGCCACCGCCCCGCGGCCCCCCGCTGGAAACACCATATATTTT. It specifies CATAPRPPAGNTIYF.

The table lists this clonotype with a few counts. The chain carries TRBV6-2 or TRBV6-3 and TRBJ1-5, with D perhaps TRBD1 (6 bases). The germline V and J ends were trimmed by 3 bases and 6 bases, with 12 bases remaining between them. The CDR3 consists of 14 residues. Germline V gene sequence: CDR1 MNHEY, CDR2 SVGEGT. The CDR3 DNA sequence: TGTGCCAGCAGTTATATGGGGGGCGGTCAGCCCCAGCATTTT. It translates to CASSYMGGGQPQHF.

This clonotype was seen only a few times. V is TRBV20-1 and J is TRBJ1-1; D remains ambiguous. The V end was cut by 4 bases, the J end by 8 bases, with 8 bases between. CDR1 is DFQATT, CDR2 SNEGSKA, per germline (reference sequence). The CDR3 sequence is 10 residues long. CDR3 nucleotides: TGCAGTGCTAACTCCAGGGAAGCTTTCTTT. As protein: CSANSREAFF.

This clonotype was counted between two and nine times. This rearrangement joins TRBV6-2 or TRBV6-3 to TRBJ2-1; 10 positions agree with TRBD2. V dropped 2 bases and J dropped 3; count of bases not matched to a gene: 10. From germline, CDR1 is MNHEY and CDR2 SVGEGT. The length of the CDR3 is 18 residues. CDR3 region: CASSYPVSGGANYNEQFF. The CDR3 DNA is TGTGCCAGCAGTTACCCCGTAAGCGGGGGGGCCAACTACAATGAGCAGTTCTTC.

This clonotype was picked up a small number of times. This chain joins TRBV15 and TRBJ1-6; D is unclear. From germline, CDR1 is LNHNV and CDR2 YYDKDF (reference sequence). This CDR3 has 15 amino acids. Trimming took 0 bases from V and 6 from J, leaving 9 bases between them. The CDR3 sequence: CATSRDMKVNSPLHF. DNA of the CDR3: TGTGCCACCAGCAGAGACATGAAGGTTAATTCACCCCTCCACTTT.

The V call is TRBV7-2, the J call TRBJ2-7; TRBD2 aligns across 8 bases. This CDR3 is built from 15 residues. V trimming: 1 base; J trimming: 1 base; junction bases outside the gene matches: 3. The germline V gene has CDR1 SGHTA and CDR2 FQGNSA. This CDR3 reads CASSLVLAVSYEQYF. The CDR3 bases are TGTGCCAGCAGCTTAGTACTAGCGGTTTCCTACGAGCAGTACTTC.

There are a few counts of this clonotype. The rearrangement links TRBV9 to TRBJ2-1; 10 bases match TRBD2. CDR3 length: 17 amino acids. V was clipped by 0 bases and J by 0 bases; unmatched bases: 3. Germline CDR1 reads SGDLS; CDR2 reads YYNGEE. The DNA of the CDR3 is TGTGCCAGCAGCGTAGGAGGGACTAGCGTCTCCTACAATGAGCAGTTCTTC. It yields the protein CASSVGGTSVSYNEQFF.

This clonotype was observed a few times. The V call is TRBV9, the J call TRBJ2-5, with 8 bases aligning to TRBD2. The germline V gene has CDR1 SGDLS and CDR2 YYNGEE. V lost 0 bases and J lost 7; bases outside the gene matches: 8. The CDR3 sequence is 15 residues long. DNA of the CDR3: TGTGCCAGCAGCGTAGACCTGGGACTAGAAGGGACCCAGTACTTC. It yields the protein CASSVDLGLEGTQYF.

This clonotype was observed a single time. The chain employs TRBV11-2 and TRBJ2-7; TRBD2 aligns across 8 bases. The germline gives CDR1 SGHAT, CDR2 FQNNGV. Trimming removed 2 bases from V and 0 bases from J; junction bases left unmatched: 12. CDR3 length equals 18 residues. This chain's CDR3 is CASSLTSGRARSSYEQYF. The CDR3 nucleotides are TGTGCCAGCAGCTTAACCAGCGGGAGAGCCCGGAGCTCCTACGAGCAGTACTTC.

This chain connects TRBV5-1 to TRBJ2-3, with D possibly TRBD2 on 7 matching bases. CDR1 is SGHRS, CDR2 YFSETQ, per germline. With 6 bases removed from V and 0 bases from J, the gap between germline ends came to 17 bases. The CDR3 loop spans 16 amino acids. Here the CDR3 reads CASTFTPGGSTDTQYF. In nucleotides, the CDR3 is TGCGCCAGCACCTTCACCCCGGGGGGCAGCACAGATACGCAGTATTTT.

This clonotype has a count of ten or more. This sequence joins TRBV12-3 or TRBV12-4 and TRBJ1-5, with a tentative D call TRBD1 (5 bases). The V end was cut by 4 bases, the J end by 4 bases, with 8 bases between. The CDR3 spans 13 residues. CDR3 DNA: TGTGCCAGCAGTTGGGGGACTAATCAGCCCCAGCATTTT. Amino acids: CASSWGTNQPQHF.

The CDR3 protein is CASSPDRGTHNEQFF. CDR3 in DNA: TGTGCCAGCAGCCCCGACAGGGGAACACACAATGAGCAGTTCTTC. This rearrangement joins TRBV6-1 to TRBJ2-1; 8 bases line up with TRBD1. The junction had 9 bases not matched to a gene; V was cut back by 6 bases and J by 5 bases. Germline V gene sequence: CDR1 MNHNS, CDR2 SASEGT. The length of the CDR3 is 15 residues.

In its sample, this clonotype was seen a few times. The chain employs TRBV20-1 and TRBJ1-2, with D hard to call. Trimming removed 5 bases at V and 3 bases at J, with 19 bases between. The germline CDR1 and CDR2 sequences are DFQATT and SNEGSKA (reference sequence). The CDR3 contains 15 residues. This chain's CDR3 is CSADGEVRWDYGYTF. The CDR3 bases are TGCAGTGCTGACGGGGAAGTGAGGTGGGACTATGGCTACACCTTC.